Below are 6 T cell receptor beta chains sequenced from a single sample in a study of T cells in Graves' hyperthyroidism and ophthalmopathy. What was amplified from RNA transcripts were TCR beta CDR3 regions. HTBI primers were employed in a first-round RT-PCR of the TCR CDR3. MiXCR, applied by TCRdb to the multiplex PCR reads, yields one record per CDR3 protein. Altogether nearly 250,000 distinct CDR3 sequences are present, roughly 15% being singletons, with the ten largest covering 28%. Sample: blood. These TCRs come from a woman under 30 with Graves' ophthalmopathy.

This clonotype was picked up many times. The chain carries TRBV7-9 and TRBJ2-1, with no clear D. V was clipped by 5 bases and J by 2 bases, with 10 bases between them. The CDR3 contains 14 residues. CDR1 and CDR2 (germline): SEHNR, FQNEAQ (reference sequence). CDR3 residues: CASSPTFTYNEQFF. The CDR3, as DNA: TGTGCCAGCAGCCCGACTTTTACCTACAATGAGCAGTTCTTC.

Ten or more counts support this clonotype. V is TRBV28 and J is TRBJ2-2; D perhaps matches TRBD1 (6 bases). Germline lookup yields CDR1 MDHEN and CDR2 SYDVKM. The CDR3 totals 14 residues. Trimming removed 8 bases from V and 0 bases from J, with 10 bases in between. The CDR3 DNA follows: TGTGCCAGCCAGGGACACCCGAACACCGGGGAGCTGTTTTTT. Its translation is CASQGHPNTGELFF.

This rearrangement joins TRBV20-1 to TRBJ2-7; 16 bases map to TRBD2. CDR1 and CDR2 (germline): DFQATT, SNEGSKA (reference sequence). J lost 6 bases, V lost 0 bases, and 2 bases had no gene match. The CDR3 extends over 15 amino acids. CDR3 region: CSAREGLAGGPEQYF. DNA for the CDR3: TGCAGTGCTAGAGAGGGACTAGCGGGAGGGCCCGAGCAGTACTTC.

This clonotype was counted many times. The chain employs TRBV28 and TRBJ1-2, with no clear D. There are 16 residues in the CDR3. CDR1 is MDHEN and CDR2 is SYDVKM in the germline V gene. With 3 bases removed from V and 8 bases from J, the gap between germline ends came to 22 bases. This CDR3 reads CASSFESSSRLGGYTF. Written as DNA, the CDR3 is TGTGCCAGCAGTTTCGAGTCCAGTAGTAGGCTGGGAGGCTACACCTTC.

The chain couples TRBV7-9 to TRBJ2-2, with D perhaps matching TRBD1 or TRBD2 (6 bases each). The CDR3 is 15 amino acids. Germline lookup yields CDR1 SEHNR and CDR2 FQNEAQ (reference sequence). Trimming took 0 bases from V and 4 from J, leaving 9 bases between them. The DNA for the CDR3 is TGTGCCAGCAGCTTAGCTGGGGGGCCCACCGGGGAGCTGTTTTTT. This translates into CASSLAGGPTGELFF.

In this sample, this clonotype turned up many times. This chain joins TRBV20-1 and TRBJ2-3, with TRBD2 matching 15 bases. The CDR3 runs 17 residues. Germline lookup yields CDR1 DFQATT and CDR2 SNEGSKA (reference sequence). The V and J ends lost 3 bases and 3 bases, in that order; junction bases with no gene match: 7. The CDR3 sequence: CSASGLAGGRGTDTQYF. DNA for the CDR3: TGCAGTGCTAGTGGACTAGCGGGAGGGCGGGGGACAGATACGCAGTATTTT.